Listed below are T cell receptor beta chains from one sample, sequenced in a study of blood T cells in healthy people across ages. TCRdb reprocessed the 5' RACE reads via MiXCR and lists one record per CDR3 protein. Of over a million distinct CDR3 sequences listed, 35% to 45% are singletons. The sequenced material came from blood. These receptors were taken from a woman younger than 30 in good health. Each CDR3 is given with its conserved first and last residue. The order of the fields is D gene, clone size, J gene, V gene, CDR3 DNA, CDR3 protein. D genes are given only for firm matches. Not every row has a clone size; where given, it reads once, few, many or a size class.

d_gene: NA
abundance: NA
j_gene: TRBJ1-4
v_gene: TRBV10-3
CDR3nt: TGTGCCATCAGTGAGCGGGGGGCACTTGAAAAACTGTTTTTT
CDR3aa: CAISERGALEKLFF

d_gene: TRBD2
abundance: NA
j_gene: TRBJ2-4
v_gene: TRBV3-1
CDR3nt: TGTGCCAGCAGCCAAGAGGTCCTAGCGGGGAGTGACATTCAGTACTTC
CDR3aa: CASSQEVLAGSDIQYF

d_gene: NA
abundance: NA
j_gene: TRBJ2-1
v_gene: TRBV20-1
CDR3nt: TGCAGTGCTAGTGATGGGGTAGTCTCCTACAATGAGCAGTTCTTC
CDR3aa: CSASDGVVSYNEQFF

d_gene: TRBD1
abundance: NA
j_gene: TRBJ1-2
v_gene: TRBV9
CDR3nt: TGTGCCAGCAGCGTGACAGGGGCCTATGGCTACACCTTC
CDR3aa: CASSVTGAYGYTF

d_gene: NA
abundance: few
j_gene: TRBJ1-1
v_gene: TRBV29-1
CDR3nt: TGCGGAGTGGGGGGGAGTGGCACTGAAGCTTTCTTT
CDR3aa: CGVGGSGTEAFF

d_gene: NA
abundance: few
j_gene: TRBJ1-4
v_gene: TRBV12-5
CDR3nt: TGTGCTAGTGGTCCGGGCCGAACAACTAATGAAAAACTGTTTTTT
CDR3aa: CASGPGRTTNEKLFF

d_gene: TRBD1
abundance: once
j_gene: TRBJ2-1
v_gene: TRBV5-1
CDR3nt: TGCGCCAGCAGCTTAAACCCCGGGACAGGGGGCGATGAGCAGTTCTTC
CDR3aa: CASSLNPGTGGDEQFF

d_gene: TRBD2
abundance: NA
j_gene: TRBJ2-7
v_gene: TRBV5-6
CDR3nt: TGTGCCAGCAGCTTGGCGGGAGGCTGCTACGAGCAGTACTTC
CDR3aa: CASSLAGGCYEQYF

d_gene: NA
abundance: few
j_gene: TRBJ1-4
v_gene: TRBV12-3/TRBV12-4
CDR3nt: TGTGCCAGCAGGCATCCGGGACGCAATGAAAAACTGTTTTTT
CDR3aa: CASRHPGRNEKLFF

d_gene: TRBD2
abundance: few
j_gene: TRBJ2-5
v_gene: TRBV12-3/TRBV12-4
CDR3nt: TGTGCCAGCACCCAACGGGGGAGGGTTGAGACCCAGTACTTC
CDR3aa: CASTQRGRVETQYF

d_gene: NA
abundance: few
j_gene: TRBJ2-1
v_gene: TRBV12-3/TRBV12-4
CDR3nt: TGTGCCAGCAGCACCTCCGGGACAACCTACAATGAGCAGTTCTTC
CDR3aa: CASSTSGTTYNEQFF

d_gene: NA
abundance: few
j_gene: TRBJ1-4
v_gene: TRBV7-9
CDR3nt: TGTGCCAGCAGCTTATACGGAGGGCTAGAAAAACTGTTTTTT
CDR3aa: CASSLYGGLEKLFF

d_gene: TRBD2
abundance: NA
j_gene: TRBJ2-7
v_gene: TRBV11-2
CDR3nt: TGTGCCAGCAGCAGCGGGAGTATCGATGAGCAGTACTTC
CDR3aa: CASSSGSIDEQYF

d_gene: TRBD1
abundance: NA
j_gene: TRBJ1-1
v_gene: TRBV4-1
CDR3nt: TGCGCCAGCAGCCAACAGACAGGGAACCTTTTAGCTTTCTTT
CDR3aa: CASSQQTGNLLAFF

d_gene: TRBD2
abundance: NA
j_gene: TRBJ2-7
v_gene: TRBV7-2
CDR3nt: TGTGCCAGCAGCCGGGGGACTAGCGGGTCCTCCTACGAGCAGTACTTC
CDR3aa: CASSRGTSGSSYEQYF

d_gene: TRBD1
abundance: few
j_gene: TRBJ1-1
v_gene: TRBV20-1
CDR3nt: TGCAGTGCTGGGGGCGGGACAGGGTTTGGAGCTTTCTTT
CDR3aa: CSAGGGTGFGAFF

d_gene: NA
abundance: NA
j_gene: TRBJ2-5
v_gene: TRBV20-1
CDR3nt: TGCAGTGCCCGGGACCAGGGTTGGGGGACCCAGTACTTC
CDR3aa: CSARDQGWGTQYF

d_gene: NA
abundance: NA
j_gene: TRBJ1-2
v_gene: TRBV6-2/TRBV6-3
CDR3nt: TGTGCCAGCAGTTATAAGGGTTACAGGGATGGCTACACCTTC
CDR3aa: CASSYKGYRDGYTF

d_gene: NA
abundance: once
j_gene: TRBJ2-1
v_gene: TRBV11-2
CDR3nt: TGTGCCAGCAGCTTTCCGGTCGGGACTGGCCATTTGGTTGAGCAGTTCTTC
CDR3aa: CASSFPVGTGHLVEQFF

d_gene: NA
abundance: NA
j_gene: TRBJ2-1
v_gene: TRBV7-2
CDR3nt: TGTGCCAGCAGCTTAGCGTCGACCCAATACAATGAGCAGTTCTTC
CDR3aa: CASSLASTQYNEQFF

d_gene: NA
abundance: NA
j_gene: TRBJ2-7
v_gene: TRBV20-1
CDR3nt: TGCAGTGCTAGGACAGGCTGGGCCTACGAGCAGTACTTC
CDR3aa: CSARTGWAYEQYF

d_gene: TRBD2
abundance: once
j_gene: TRBJ2-3
v_gene: TRBV20-1
CDR3nt: TGCAGTGCTAGAACCCCCAGCGGGGGTGTTTATACGCAGTATTTT
CDR3aa: CSARTPSGGVYTQYF

d_gene: NA
abundance: few
j_gene: TRBJ1-2
v_gene: TRBV9
CDR3nt: TGTGCCAGCACCCAAGGTGGGGCTTGGGATGGCTACACCTTC
CDR3aa: CASTQGGAWDGYTF

d_gene: NA
abundance: few
j_gene: TRBJ2-3
v_gene: TRBV10-3
CDR3nt: TGTGCCATCAGCGGGGACCCCGCAGGTACGCAGTATTTT
CDR3aa: CAISGDPAGTQYF

d_gene: TRBD2
abundance: NA
j_gene: TRBJ2-3
v_gene: TRBV20-1
CDR3nt: TGCAGTGCCCCGGATAGCGGGGGGGCCAAAGATACGCAGTATTTT
CDR3aa: CSAPDSGGAKDTQYF

d_gene: NA
abundance: NA
j_gene: TRBJ1-5
v_gene: TRBV4-1
CDR3nt: TGCGCCAGCAGCCAAGACTCAGGTCGGCAGCCCCAGCATTTT
CDR3aa: CASSQDSGRQPQHF

d_gene: TRBD2
abundance: NA
j_gene: TRBJ2-3
v_gene: TRBV6-5
CDR3nt: TGTGCCAGCAGTTCACCCAGCGGGAGAGGGGGTACGCAGTATTTT
CDR3aa: CASSSPSGRGGTQYF

d_gene: NA
abundance: few
j_gene: TRBJ1-4
v_gene: TRBV5-6
CDR3nt: TGTGCCAGCAGCCGGTCGGGGTTCTGGGGGACTAATGAAAAACTGTTTTTT
CDR3aa: CASSRSGFWGTNEKLFF

d_gene: NA
abundance: once
j_gene: TRBJ1-1
v_gene: TRBV12-3/TRBV12-4
CDR3nt: TGTGCCAGCAGCTACAGGGAAGTGCGTAGGACTGAAGCTTTCTTT
CDR3aa: CASSYREVRRTEAFF

d_gene: NA
abundance: NA
j_gene: TRBJ2-5
v_gene: TRBV11-2
CDR3nt: TGTGCCAGCAGCTATACAGGGGAGGAGCAGTACTTC
CDR3aa: CASSYTGEEQYF

d_gene: TRBD2
abundance: NA
j_gene: TRBJ2-1
v_gene: TRBV29-1
CDR3nt: TGCAGCGACATCAGCGGGAACTCCTACAATGAGCAGTTCTTC
CDR3aa: CSDISGNSYNEQFF

d_gene: TRBD1
abundance: many
j_gene: TRBJ1-4
v_gene: TRBV20-1
CDR3nt: TGCAGTGCTACCGGACCGGGACAGTCAGAAAAACTGTTTTTT
CDR3aa: CSATGPGQSEKLFF

d_gene: NA
abundance: many
j_gene: TRBJ1-1
v_gene: TRBV5-1
CDR3nt: TGCGCCAGCAGCTTGGCTGGGTGGAACACTGAAGCTTTCTTT
CDR3aa: CASSLAGWNTEAFF

d_gene: NA
abundance: NA
j_gene: TRBJ2-1
v_gene: TRBV20-1
CDR3nt: TGCAGTGCTAGAGAGGGCAGGGAATACAATGAGCAGTTCTTC
CDR3aa: CSAREGREYNEQFF

d_gene: TRBD1
abundance: NA
j_gene: TRBJ2-7
v_gene: TRBV6-1
CDR3nt: TGTGCCAGCAGTGAAAGAGGGATCCGGGACAGGGAAACCTACGAGCAGTACTTC
CDR3aa: CASSERGIRDRETYEQYF

d_gene: TRBD2
abundance: few
j_gene: TRBJ2-3
v_gene: TRBV12-3/TRBV12-4
CDR3nt: TGTGCCAGCAGGGTGGGACTAGCGGATACGCAGTATTTT
CDR3aa: CASRVGLADTQYF

d_gene: NA
abundance: many
j_gene: TRBJ1-2
v_gene: TRBV7-2
CDR3nt: TGTGCCAGCAGCGCTGACAGTGTCTATGGCTACACCTTC
CDR3aa: CASSADSVYGYTF

d_gene: TRBD2
abundance: NA
j_gene: TRBJ2-1
v_gene: TRBV29-1
CDR3nt: TGCAGCGCGACGGGGGGACCCACCTACAATGAGCAGTTCTTC
CDR3aa: CSATGGPTYNEQFF

d_gene: NA
abundance: NA
j_gene: TRBJ1-5
v_gene: TRBV4-1
CDR3nt: TGCGCCAGCAGCCAGATACCCCGGGGGGCCAATCAGCCCCAGCATTTT
CDR3aa: CASSQIPRGANQPQHF

d_gene: NA
abundance: NA
j_gene: TRBJ2-7
v_gene: TRBV5-6
CDR3nt: TGTGCCAGCAGCTTGGGGGGTAGGATCGACGAGCAGTACTTC
CDR3aa: CASSLGGRIDEQYF

d_gene: NA
abundance: NA
j_gene: TRBJ1-1
v_gene: TRBV30
CDR3nt: TGTGCCTGGAGTGTACGAGAGATCAACACTGAAGCTTTCTTT
CDR3aa: CAWSVREINTEAFF

d_gene: TRBD2
abundance: NA
j_gene: TRBJ2-1
v_gene: TRBV7-9
CDR3nt: TGTGCCAGCAGCCTCGTGCGGGAGACAAATGAGCAGTTCTTC
CDR3aa: CASSLVRETNEQFF

d_gene: TRBD1
abundance: few
j_gene: TRBJ2-3
v_gene: TRBV7-9
CDR3nt: TGTGCCAGCAGCCGGACAGGGGTCGCAGATACGCAGTATTTT
CDR3aa: CASSRTGVADTQYF

d_gene: TRBD2
abundance: NA
j_gene: TRBJ2-2
v_gene: TRBV28
CDR3nt: TGTGCCAGCAGTCCATACTGGACTAGCGGGAGAGGTGGGAACACCGGGGAGCCGTTTTTT
CDR3aa: CASSPYWTSGRGGNTGEPFF

d_gene: NA
abundance: NA
j_gene: TRBJ2-1
v_gene: TRBV6-5
CDR3nt: TGTGCCAGCAGTGCTTGGGGGAACTCCTACAATGAGCAGTTCTTC
CDR3aa: CASSAWGNSYNEQFF

d_gene: NA
abundance: NA
j_gene: TRBJ2-5
v_gene: TRBV20-1
CDR3nt: TGCAGTGCTAGACTCGTGGAACAAGAGACCCAGTACTTC
CDR3aa: CSARLVEQETQYF

d_gene: NA
abundance: NA
j_gene: TRBJ2-1
v_gene: TRBV7-2
CDR3nt: TGTGCCAGCAGCTTAGTCCCCAGTCCGAATGAGCAGTTCTTC
CDR3aa: CASSLVPSPNEQFF

d_gene: TRBD2
abundance: few
j_gene: TRBJ2-5
v_gene: TRBV20-1
CDR3nt: TGCAGTGCTATCCTAGCGGGGGGCTTCGAGACCCAGTACTTC
CDR3aa: CSAILAGGFETQYF

d_gene: NA
abundance: few
j_gene: TRBJ1-4
v_gene: TRBV5-1
CDR3nt: TGCGCCAGCAGCCCCGGGTCTGATGATGAAAAACTGTTTTTT
CDR3aa: CASSPGSDDEKLFF

d_gene: TRBD1
abundance: NA
j_gene: TRBJ1-5
v_gene: TRBV20-1
CDR3nt: TGCAGTGCTAGCACGGGACAGTCAGGCCAGCCCCAGCATTTT
CDR3aa: CSASTGQSGQPQHF

d_gene: TRBD2
abundance: NA
j_gene: TRBJ2-7
v_gene: TRBV11-3
CDR3nt: TGTGCCAGCAGCTTAGTCGGTCTAGCGGGAGGAAGCTCCTACAATGAGCAGTACTTC
CDR3aa: CASSLVGLAGGSSYNEQYF

d_gene: NA
abundance: NA
j_gene: TRBJ1-2
v_gene: TRBV7-2
CDR3nt: TGTGCCAGCAGCCGCCGGGACAAACTTAACTATGGCTACACCTTC
CDR3aa: CASSRRDKLNYGYTF

d_gene: TRBD2
abundance: NA
j_gene: TRBJ2-1
v_gene: TRBV4-3
CDR3nt: TGCGCCAGCAGCCAAGAAAGAGGACGAGCGGGGGGGACCTACAATGAGCAGTTCTTC
CDR3aa: CASSQERGRAGGTYNEQFF

d_gene: NA
abundance: NA
j_gene: TRBJ1-5
v_gene: TRBV15
CDR3nt: TGTGCCACCAGCAGTGATCAGAATCAGCCCCAGCATTTT
CDR3aa: CATSSDQNQPQHF

d_gene: TRBD2
abundance: few
j_gene: TRBJ2-7
v_gene: TRBV4-3
CDR3nt: TGCGCCAGCAGCGCAGGACTAGTCTGGGGTTACGAGCAGTACTTC
CDR3aa: CASSAGLVWGYEQYF

d_gene: TRBD2
abundance: NA
j_gene: TRBJ2-5
v_gene: TRBV5-6
CDR3nt: TGTGCCAGCAGCTGGGGACTAGGCGGTGGAAAGACCCAGTACTTC
CDR3aa: CASSWGLGGGKTQYF

d_gene: NA
abundance: NA
j_gene: TRBJ1-2
v_gene: TRBV28
CDR3nt: TGTGCCAGCAGTTACCCGGGGATAATCGATGGCTACACCTTC
CDR3aa: CASSYPGIIDGYTF